This TCR beta chain was found in a study of beta chain features in type 1 diabetes (dated by TCRdb to the late 2010s). Background for the entire study: Mean age, gender distribution, total cell number and subset yield did not differ between patients and healthy donors. A total of 107,917,701 sorted cells were examined across all samples, and a strong correlation was observed between cell number per subset and RNA yield. In the study, recently diagnosed type 1 diabetes patients and matched healthy donors were compared on the TCRB repertoires of their sorted circulating CD4+ T cell subsets. Naive and central memory subsets were obtained from all 30 or so donors, but regulatory and stem cell-like memory subsets were isolated from only 8 patients and about eight healthy donors.

A single peripheral blood draw of about 116 mL on average was collected from each donor into heparinised tubes. Using a panel that included CD45RO, CCR7, CD25, CD127, CD95 and CD27, naive, central memory, regulatory and stem cell-like memory CD4+ T cells were sorted on a BD FACSAria II. All sorted populations exceeded 95% purity. PBMCs were isolated right away by Lymphoprep density gradient centrifugation and were stained directly, without culture. Samples were stained and sorted in pairs, with one healthy donor and one patient per experiment, so that batch effects were minimized. What the study reported, not specific to this receptor: HLA sub-analyses involved small numbers of individuals, so any influence of HLA type on TCRB rearrangement remained unresolved. Naive, central memory and regulatory TCRB repertoires appeared to be more alike among patients than among healthy donors. Sequencing cDNA rather than genomic DNA could over-represent highly expressing activated cells, although activation and CD3 levels did not differ between groups. In all four CD4+ subsets, TCRB CDR3 length was moderately but significantly shorter in type 1 diabetes patients. Shorter templates might be favored by PCR, yet because patient and control samples were amplified and corrected together, any such skew would affect both groups equally. Patients with type 1 diabetes made fewer insertions and deleted more nucleotides at VDJ recombination sites, implying thymic rearrangement abnormalities.

Trimming leaves V shorter by 5 bases and J shorter by 5 bases, with the junction holding 11 bases beyond the gene matches. The CDR3 goes from the cysteine to the phenylalanine over 16 residues. Solely the CDR3 DNA is kept, with 48 bases framed from the first base. Based on the germline V gene (reference sequence), the CDR1 and CDR2 sequences are MNHEY and SMNVEV. For this clone: The antigen it recognizes is unknown. One base away there is no much larger clone; base qualities are not given.

The High Capacity cDNA Reverse Transcription Kit was used to reverse transcribe all of the isolated RNA, meaning that expressed TCRB transcripts were what got sequenced. Deep immunoSEQ sequencing was performed on naive, central memory and regulatory T cell samples, with an average of around 3.4 million total reads per sample. Sorted cells were lysed in RLT buffer and RNA was extracted with DNase-treated RNeasy Micro or Mini kits, depending on cell number. Each cell subset was processed separately to prevent cross-contamination, with patient and healthy donor samples processed together. The immunoSEQ multiplex PCR was used to amplify TCRB sequences from cDNA, generating 87-bp fragments that spanned the CDR3 region. The amplicons were sequenced using the Illumina HiSeq platform. In the original analysis: PCR bias was corrected computationally using synthetic template baselines, and reads within Hamming distance 2 were collapsed, with unmergeable singletons discarded. Reads were aligned against IMGT so that V, D and J genes, CDR3 length and insertions or deletions at six rearrangement sites could be assigned. Within each subset, clonotype counts were normalized to sorted cell number, and only after that were true diversity and Gini coefficients computed with the tcR R package. Repertoire sharing was quantified using the overlap coefficient calculated on TCRB nucleotide sequences. TCRdb carries this immuneACCESS record with in-frame sequences only. Its versions omit some clonotypes, under half of them owing to an unresolved V gene in the studies checked, with the rest unexplained. From that table come the V and J calls and clone size; the DNA was used to work out D and trimming. Across this sample there are around 250,000 clones, with 25% to 30% seen only once. The ten largest clones represent 3.5% to 4.5% of the sample.

Recombination connected TRBV27 to TRBJ2-7, with TRBD2 matching 11 junction bases. This receptor was identified in a man younger than 45 in good health. The sequencing input was central memory CD4+ T cells from blood. The CDR3 in this case is CASSRLAGGGVDEQYF. The DNA reads TGTGCCAGCAGTCGGCTAGCGGGAGGAGGTGTTGACGAGCAGTACTTC.